One T cell receptor (beta chain) is described in this entry. It has no known antigen specificity. No qualities accompany the bases; no much larger clone lies one base away. This entry comes from a study of blood T cell repertoires in COVID-19 (dated by TCRdb to the early 2020s). With respect to the entire study: Samples covering the acute and convalescent phases of COVID-19 were provided by collaborators in the United States, Italy and Spain. The prospective study material was composed of cDNA or gDNA derived from T cells, B-cell-depleted T cells, or PBMCs. Deeply sampled blood TCRbeta repertoires from subjects exposed to, actively infected with, or recovered from COVID-19 were included in the dataset. The repertoires were released in a freely available public database meant as a resource for research on the immune response to SARS-CoV-2. The samples were drawn from two sources: the first 160 participants of the ongoing ImmuneRACE study, and over 950 subjects contributed by 6 global collaborators. A de-identified subject ID, COVID-19 status, age in years and sex were almost always included in the sample metadata. Where available, HLA class I and class II types were taken from metadata supplied by the sample provider and were not determined by assay-based typing.

TCRbeta CDR3 regions were amplified from genomic DNA by means of the immunoSEQ Assay, a bias-controlled multiplex PCR. Under the source paper's analysis protocol: The number of nucleated cells in each sample was estimated by amplification of reference gene primers within the assay. To quantify the absolute abundance of each unique TCRbeta CDR3 rearrangement, sequence reads were collapsed and filtered. For each sample, productive Simpson clonality was calculated as the square root of Simpson's diversity index over productive rearrangements. The clones in this table, taken by TCRdb from immuneACCESS, are in-frame only. Not every clone is retained; where verified, under half of the shortfall comes from an unresolved V gene, and the cause of the rest is unknown. V, J and clone size are those of that table, while D and trimming were read from the DNA. The sample table contains a few hundred thousand clones; only one count was recorded for 80% to 90% of them. The ten most abundant clones make up nearly 6.5% of the sample.

From a lookup of the germline V gene, CDR1 and CDR2 are SGHDT and YYEEEE. Spanning cysteine to phenylalanine, the CDR3 consists of 16 amino acids. CDR3 DNA is the only sequence kept; it has 48 bases, read in frame from the first base. Trimming at the junction amounts to 4 bases on V and 1 base on J, and the germline ends lie 12 bases apart. Broader findings and caveats from the paper: How much clinical and demographic metadata was included differed by source and by participant, and the metadata was provided uncurated.

Another Seattle source contributed samples from volunteer blood donors who had recovered from COVID-19. Each collaborating institution followed its own protocols to collect whole blood in K2EDTA tubes. For TCRbeta analysis, collaborator samples were shipped as frozen whole blood, as isolated PBMCs, or as DNA extracted from either sample type. Recombination connected TRBV5-6 to TRBJ1-6, and the D gene may be TRBD1, 5 bases matching. Sequences were obtained from peripheral blood. This clonotype was obtained from a young man who had recovered from COVID-19. The CDR3 has the sequence CASSAAGRSYNSPLHF. The DNA reads TGTGCCAGCAGCGCCGCAGGGAGGTCCTATAATTCACCCCTCCACTTT.